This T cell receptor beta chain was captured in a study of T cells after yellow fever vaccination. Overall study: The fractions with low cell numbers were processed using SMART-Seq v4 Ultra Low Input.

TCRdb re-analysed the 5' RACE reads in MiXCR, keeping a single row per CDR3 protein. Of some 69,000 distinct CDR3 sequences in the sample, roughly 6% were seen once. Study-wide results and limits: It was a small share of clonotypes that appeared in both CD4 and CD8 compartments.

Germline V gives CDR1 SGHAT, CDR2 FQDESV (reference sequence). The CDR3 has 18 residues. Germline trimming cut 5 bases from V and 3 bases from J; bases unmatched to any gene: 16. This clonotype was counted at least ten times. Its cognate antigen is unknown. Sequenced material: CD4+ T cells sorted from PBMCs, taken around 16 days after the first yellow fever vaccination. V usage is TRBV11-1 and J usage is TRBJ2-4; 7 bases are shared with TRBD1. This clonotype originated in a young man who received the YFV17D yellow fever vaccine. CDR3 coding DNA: TGTGCCAGCAGCATCCCAGGGTACAGGGGCGCGGACAAAAACATTCAGTACTTC. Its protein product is CASSIPGYRGADKNIQYF.